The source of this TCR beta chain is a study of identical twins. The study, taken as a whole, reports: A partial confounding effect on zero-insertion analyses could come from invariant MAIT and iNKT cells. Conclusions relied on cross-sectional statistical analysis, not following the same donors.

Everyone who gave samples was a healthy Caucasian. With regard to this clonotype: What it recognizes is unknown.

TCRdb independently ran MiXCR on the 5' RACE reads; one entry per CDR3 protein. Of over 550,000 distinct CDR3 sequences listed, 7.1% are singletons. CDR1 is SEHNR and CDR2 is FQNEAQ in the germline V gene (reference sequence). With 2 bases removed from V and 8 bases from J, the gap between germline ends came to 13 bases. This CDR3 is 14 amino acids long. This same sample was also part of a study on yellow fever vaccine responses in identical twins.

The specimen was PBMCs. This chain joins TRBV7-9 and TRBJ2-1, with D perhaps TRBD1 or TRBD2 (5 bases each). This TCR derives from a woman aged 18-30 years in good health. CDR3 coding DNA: TGTGCCAGCAGCTTATGGGTTCTGGGGGATGAGCAGTTCTTC. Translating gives CASSLWVLGDEQFF.